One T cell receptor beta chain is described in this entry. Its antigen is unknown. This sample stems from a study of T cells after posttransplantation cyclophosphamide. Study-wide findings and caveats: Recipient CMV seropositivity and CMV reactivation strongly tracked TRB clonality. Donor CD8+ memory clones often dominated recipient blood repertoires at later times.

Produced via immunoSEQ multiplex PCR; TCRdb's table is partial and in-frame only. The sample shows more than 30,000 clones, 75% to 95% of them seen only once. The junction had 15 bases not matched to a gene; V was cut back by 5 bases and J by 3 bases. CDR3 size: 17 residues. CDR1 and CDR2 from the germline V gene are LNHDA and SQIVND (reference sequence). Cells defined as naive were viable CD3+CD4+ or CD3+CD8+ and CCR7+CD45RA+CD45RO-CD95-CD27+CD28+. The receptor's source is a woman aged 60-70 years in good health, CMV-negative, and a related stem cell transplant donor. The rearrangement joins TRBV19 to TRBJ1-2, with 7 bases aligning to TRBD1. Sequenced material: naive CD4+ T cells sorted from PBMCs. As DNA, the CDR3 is TGTGCCAGTAGTGACGGACAGGTCAAAGGGGTTTACTATGGCTACACCTTC. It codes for CASSDGQVKGVYYGYTF.